Listed below are T cell receptor beta chains from one sample, sequenced in a study of blood T cell repertoires in COVID-19. Clones were read by immunoSEQ multiplex PCR, and TCRdb kept only the in-frame ones, dropping some. This sample has 90,000 to 120,000 clones, with just over 85% found just once. Source material: peripheral blood. The receptors shown here come from a human donor in a cohort sampled during active COVID-19. Each CDR3 is given with its conserved first and last residue. The D gene is left open where the match is weak. Rows may omit the clone size; those that give it use once, few, many or a size class.

cdr3_nt: TGTGCCAGCAGTGATGGGGCACCTTATAATTCACCCCTCCACTTT; cdr3_aa: CASSDGAPYNSPLHF; clone_size: few; d_call: -; v_call: TRBV6-1; cdr3_length: 15; j_call: TRBJ1-6
cdr3_nt: TGTGCCAGCAGCCAAGATCGGGCTAGCGGGGGTGGGGCCAACGTCCTGACTTTC; cdr3_aa: CASSQDRASGGGANVLTF; clone_size: -; d_call: TRBD2; v_call: TRBV4-2; cdr3_length: 18; j_call: TRBJ2-6
cdr3_nt: TGCAGCGTTGAACGGGGGGGCACTGAAGCTTTCTTT; cdr3_aa: CSVERGGTEAFF; clone_size: -; d_call: -; v_call: TRBV29-1; cdr3_length: 12; j_call: TRBJ1-1
cdr3_nt: TGCGCCAGCGCATCCGAGGGCCCTCTCTACAATGAGCAGTTCTTC; cdr3_aa: CASASEGPLYNEQFF; clone_size: -; d_call: -; v_call: TRBV5-1; cdr3_length: 15; j_call: TRBJ2-1
cdr3_nt: TGTGCCAGCAGTCTGGGACAGGGGACCACTGAAGCTTTCTTT; cdr3_aa: CASSLGQGTTEAFF; clone_size: once; d_call: TRBD1; v_call: TRBV28; cdr3_length: 14; j_call: TRBJ1-1
cdr3_nt: TGTGCCAGTAGTATAGTAGGGACTGGGACCTACGAGCAGTACTTC; cdr3_aa: CASSIVGTGTYEQYF; clone_size: -; d_call: -; v_call: TRBV19; cdr3_length: 15; j_call: TRBJ2-7
cdr3_nt: TGTGCCAGCAGCTTCCGACTAGCGGGAGTAGAGACCCAGTACTTC; cdr3_aa: CASSFRLAGVETQYF; clone_size: once; d_call: TRBD2; v_call: TRBV9; cdr3_length: 15; j_call: TRBJ2-5
cdr3_nt: TGTGCCAGCAGCCCCCTCCGGGATTACTCTGGAAACACCATATATTTT; cdr3_aa: CASSPLRDYSGNTIYF; clone_size: -; d_call: -; v_call: TRBV11-2; cdr3_length: 16; j_call: TRBJ1-3
cdr3_nt: TGTGCCAGCAGTGAATGGGCAGGGATTGGTAACTATGGCTACACCTTC; cdr3_aa: CASSEWAGIGNYGYTF; clone_size: -; d_call: -; v_call: TRBV6-1; cdr3_length: 16; j_call: TRBJ1-2
cdr3_nt: TGCGCCAGCAGCTCAGGGGGCGCAGGATCACCCCTCCACTTT; cdr3_aa: CASSSGGAGSPLHF; clone_size: -; d_call: TRBD1; v_call: TRBV5-1; cdr3_length: 14; j_call: TRBJ1-6
cdr3_nt: TGTGCCAGTAGTCGGACAGGGAACTCTATCCACTATGGCTACACCTTC; cdr3_aa: CASSRTGNSIHYGYTF; clone_size: -; d_call: TRBD1; v_call: TRBV19; cdr3_length: 16; j_call: TRBJ1-2
cdr3_nt: TGTGCCAGCTGCCAAGATGGGGCGGCCTCAGATACGCAGTATTTT; cdr3_aa: CASCQDGAASDTQYF; clone_size: few; d_call: -; v_call: TRBV9; cdr3_length: 15; j_call: TRBJ2-3
cdr3_nt: TGTGCCAGCAGCTCTGGACTCCGGCAGTACTTC; cdr3_aa: CASSSGLRQYF; clone_size: -; d_call: -; v_call: TRBV11-2; cdr3_length: 11; j_call: TRBJ2-7
cdr3_nt: TGTGCCAGCAGTTTAATTTCCTATCCCCTCGATGAGCAGTTCTTC; cdr3_aa: CASSLISYPLDEQFF; clone_size: -; d_call: -; v_call: TRBV28; cdr3_length: 15; j_call: TRBJ2-1
cdr3_nt: TGTGCCAGCAGTCCAGGATTGAACACTGAAGCTTTCTTT; cdr3_aa: CASSPGLNTEAFF; clone_size: -; d_call: -; v_call: TRBV2; cdr3_length: 13; j_call: TRBJ1-1
cdr3_nt: TGTGCCAGCAGCCGCGGACAGTACTATGGCTACACCTTC; cdr3_aa: CASSRGQYYGYTF; clone_size: -; d_call: -; v_call: TRBV11-2; cdr3_length: 13; j_call: TRBJ1-2
cdr3_nt: TGTGCCAGCAGCCGCGACAGAGGCAATCAGCCCCAGCATTTT; cdr3_aa: CASSRDRGNQPQHF; clone_size: -; d_call: -; v_call: TRBV6-5; cdr3_length: 14; j_call: TRBJ1-5
cdr3_nt: TGCGCCAGCAGCCCCCCCGGGACAGACTACGAGCAGTACTTC; cdr3_aa: CASSPPGTDYEQYF; clone_size: -; d_call: TRBD1; v_call: TRBV5-1; cdr3_length: 14; j_call: TRBJ2-7
cdr3_nt: TGTGCCAGCAGCTTAATACGGGGGGGCACAGATACGCAGTATTTT; cdr3_aa: CASSLIRGGTDTQYF; clone_size: -; d_call: TRBD2; v_call: TRBV7-2; cdr3_length: 15; j_call: TRBJ2-3
cdr3_nt: TGTGCCAGCAGCTCCAGACAGGGTGGAATTGAAAAACTGTTTTTT; cdr3_aa: CASSSRQGGIEKLFF; clone_size: -; d_call: TRBD1; v_call: TRBV7-6; cdr3_length: 15; j_call: TRBJ1-4
cdr3_nt: TGTGCCAGCTGTCCCGGACAGGGGGCCTACGAGCAGTACTTC; cdr3_aa: CASCPGQGAYEQYF; clone_size: -; d_call: TRBD1; v_call: TRBV6-6; cdr3_length: 14; j_call: TRBJ2-7
cdr3_nt: TGTGCCAGCAGTCCTGGGGAGAGCAATCAGCCCCAGCATTTT; cdr3_aa: CASSPGESNQPQHF; clone_size: few; d_call: -; v_call: TRBV27; cdr3_length: 14; j_call: TRBJ1-5
cdr3_nt: TGTGCCACCAGTGATGGTGGAGACTACTATGGCTACACCTTC; cdr3_aa: CATSDGGDYYGYTF; clone_size: few; d_call: -; v_call: TRBV24-1; cdr3_length: 14; j_call: TRBJ1-2
cdr3_nt: TGCGCCAGCAGCGCTACGACAGGGGTGCAAGAAAAACTGTTTTTT; cdr3_aa: CASSATTGVQEKLFF; clone_size: -; d_call: TRBD1; v_call: TRBV5-1; cdr3_length: 15; j_call: TRBJ1-4
cdr3_nt: TGTGCCAGCAGCTCCCCCATCAACAATGAGCAGTTCTTC; cdr3_aa: CASSSPINNEQFF; clone_size: -; d_call: -; v_call: TRBV9; cdr3_length: 13; j_call: TRBJ2-1
cdr3_nt: TGTGCCAGCAGACCTCAAACCGCTAGTACAGATACGCAGTATTTT; cdr3_aa: CASRPQTASTDTQYF; clone_size: -; d_call: -; v_call: TRBV27; cdr3_length: 15; j_call: TRBJ2-3
cdr3_nt: TGTGCCACCAGCGTGGACAGGGACTACTATGGCTACACCTTC; cdr3_aa: CATSVDRDYYGYTF; clone_size: -; d_call: TRBD1; v_call: TRBV15; cdr3_length: 14; j_call: TRBJ1-2
cdr3_nt: TGTGCCAGCAGCTTGAAGGACAGGGTGGGTCAAGAGACCCAGTACTTC; cdr3_aa: CASSLKDRVGQETQYF; clone_size: -; d_call: TRBD1; v_call: TRBV11-2; cdr3_length: 16; j_call: TRBJ2-5
cdr3_nt: TGTGCCAGCAGGGGAGGGACAGGGGGAAATAATAAGCAGTACTTC; cdr3_aa: CASRGGTGGNNKQYF; clone_size: -; d_call: TRBD1; v_call: TRBV6-5; cdr3_length: 15; j_call: TRBJ2-7
cdr3_nt: TGTGCCAGCACTCGACAGGGGTTGGGTGAAAAACTGTTTTTT; cdr3_aa: CASTRQGLGEKLFF; clone_size: few; d_call: TRBD1; v_call: TRBV27; cdr3_length: 14; j_call: TRBJ1-4
cdr3_nt: TGTGCCAGCAGTGACGAGCGCTATGGCTACACCTTC; cdr3_aa: CASSDERYGYTF; clone_size: few; d_call: -; v_call: TRBV6-1; cdr3_length: 12; j_call: TRBJ1-2
cdr3_nt: TGTGCCAGCAAGGAAACCGGGGCAGGGACTTTTTTGGGCTACACCTTC; cdr3_aa: CASKETGAGTFLGYTF; clone_size: once; d_call: -; v_call: TRBV2; cdr3_length: 16; j_call: TRBJ1-2
cdr3_nt: TGCGCCAGCAGCTCCGAATCTAGGTTCTCTGAAAAACTGTTTTTT; cdr3_aa: CASSSESRFSEKLFF; clone_size: -; d_call: -; v_call: TRBV5-1; cdr3_length: 15; j_call: TRBJ1-4
cdr3_nt: TGTGCCACCAGCAGAGATGTCCCGGGACTAGGAGATACTATGTTCTTC; cdr3_aa: CATSRDVPGLGDTMFF; clone_size: -; d_call: TRBD2; v_call: TRBV15; cdr3_length: 16; j_call: TRBJ2-1
cdr3_nt: TGTGCCAGCAGCATAAGCGGGTGGGATCCCTACGAGCAGTACTTC; cdr3_aa: CASSISGWDPYEQYF; clone_size: -; d_call: -; v_call: TRBV28; cdr3_length: 15; j_call: TRBJ2-7
cdr3_nt: TGCGCCAGCAGCCAAGGCCCGTCGAGTTACAATGAGCAGTTCTTC; cdr3_aa: CASSQGPSSYNEQFF; clone_size: -; d_call: -; v_call: TRBV4-1; cdr3_length: 15; j_call: TRBJ2-1
cdr3_nt: TGTGCCAGCAGCCAAGCCCTCTCGCCTGGGCTCCTCCACTTT; cdr3_aa: CASSQALSPGLLHF; clone_size: -; d_call: -; v_call: TRBV3-1/TRBV3-2; cdr3_length: 14; j_call: TRBJ1-6